Each of the 10 T cell receptor beta chains below was sequenced from the same sample in a study of T cells after yellow fever vaccination. Each CDR3 protein is one row after TCRdb ran MiXCR on the 5' RACE reads. The sample includes a few hundred thousand distinct CDR3 sequences, roughly 8.7% seen only once; the top ten take over 3%. This sample comprised CD4+ T cells sorted from PBMCs, obtained 5 days after the yellow fever booster vaccination. The receptors were gathered from a young man who received the YFV17D yellow fever vaccine.

The V and J genes are TRBV20-1 and TRBJ2-7; D is possibly TRBD2 (5 bases). The V gene's germline CDR1 is DFQATT and CDR2 SNEGSKA (reference sequence). This CDR3 is 14 amino acids long. V was pared by 7 bases and J by 0 bases, with 16 bases between. As DNA, the CDR3 is TGCAGTGGGCGGAGAGGCGGGTTCTCCTACGAGCAGTACTTC. Encoded protein: CSGRRGGFSYEQYF.

The chain combines TRBV12-3 or TRBV12-4 with TRBJ2-1; TRBD2 matches at 9 bases. Unmatched junction bases numbered 9, after V lost 4 bases and J lost 8 bases. The CDR3 runs to 15 residues. The CDR3 spells CASSSGGGAKDEQFF. Here the CDR3 DNA reads TGTGCCAGCAGTTCCGGCGGGGGGGCCAAGGATGAGCAGTTCTTC.

This clonotype appeared a few times. The rearrangement links TRBV27 to TRBJ2-1; D is perhaps TRBD2 (6 bases). The CDR3 length is 15 residues. Trimming took 5 bases from V and 0 from J, leaving 11 bases between them. Germline lookup yields CDR1 MNHEY and CDR2 SMNVEV (reference sequence). The chain's CDR3 is CASSPGDYSYNEQFF. DNA of the CDR3: TGTGCCAGCAGTCCGGGGGATTACTCCTACAATGAGCAGTTCTTC.

This clonotype was detected a few times. The V call is TRBV30, the J call TRBJ1-1, with 7 bases fitting TRBD1. This CDR3 has 14 residues. CDR1 and CDR2 from the germline V gene are GTSNPN and SVGIG (reference sequence). The J segment lost 1 base and the V segment lost 0 bases, leaving 2 bases of the junction unmatched. The CDR3 sequence: CAWSVYRGNTEAFF. In DNA form, the CDR3 reads TGTGCCTGGAGTGTTTACAGGGGGAACACTGAAGCTTTCTTT. Combining the CDR3 with reference TRBV30 and TRBJ1-1 gives the whole variable domain SQTIHQWPATLVQPVGSPLSLECTVEGTSNPNLYWYRQAAGRGLQLLFYSVGIGQISSEVPQNLSASRPQDRQFILSSKKLLLSDSGFYLCAWSVYRGNTEAFFGQGTRLTVV.

This clonotype turned up a few times. The chain combines TRBV7-9 with TRBJ2-3, with D tentatively TRBD2 (5 bases). The CDR3 totals 15 residues. Germline CDR1 SEHNR, CDR2 FQNEAQ (reference sequence). V lost 5 bases and J 4 bases, leaving 16 bases between the germline ends. CDR3 sequence (DNA): TGTGCCAGCAGCCCCTGGGTGGGGAGTGCAGATACGCAGTATTTT. Protein product: CASSPWVGSADTQYF.

This clonotype came up many times. The CDR3 here is CASSPGQGFDQPQHF. In nucleotides, the CDR3 is TGTGCCAGCAGTCCGGGACAGGGGTTTGATCAGCCCCAGCATTTT. The genes are TRBV12-3 or TRBV12-4 and TRBJ1-5, with 10 bases fitting TRBD1. The CDR3 is 15 amino acids. Unmatched junction bases numbered 6, after V lost 5 bases and J lost 5 bases.

This clonotype was observed a few times. The chain links TRBV27 to TRBJ2-5, with D perhaps TRBD2 (7 bases). The CDR3 sequence is 17 residues long. V lost 5 bases and J lost 0, with 19 bases in between. CDR1 and CDR2 from the germline V gene are MNHEY and SMNVEV (reference sequence). This CDR3 is CASSPLVWGGHQETQYF. The CDR3 region has the DNA TGTGCCAGCAGTCCTTTAGTGTGGGGGGGGCACCAAGAGACCCAGTACTTC.

This clonotype was observed a few times. The chain employs TRBV3-2 and TRBJ2-7. TRBV3-2 is designated a pseudogene. The CDR3 length is 14 residues. The CDR3, as DNA: TGTGCCATAAAAGGACGACGAATATCCTACGAGCAGTACGTC. It encodes CAIKGRRISYEQYV.

The chain joins TRBV20-1 to TRBJ1-5; D is uncertain. V lost 3 bases and J 1 base, leaving 10 bases between the germline ends. Germline loops: CDR1 DFQATT, CDR2 SNEGSKA (reference sequence). CDR3 length equals 14 residues. The CDR3 loop is CSASMGLSNQPQHF. The CDR3 DNA reads TGCAGTGCTAGTATGGGGTTGAGCAATCAGCCCCAGCATTTT.

V and J are TRBV6-6 and TRBJ2-5; tentatively, D is TRBD1 or TRBD2 (6 bases each). CDR3 length equals 14 residues. With 6 bases removed from V and 5 bases from J, the gap between germline ends came to 16 bases. Germline values: CDR1 MNHNY, CDR2 SVGAGI (reference sequence). DNA for the CDR3: TGTGCCAGCAGACCCGGGGGCGACAGGGAGACCCAGTACTTC. This encodes CASRPGGDRETQYF.